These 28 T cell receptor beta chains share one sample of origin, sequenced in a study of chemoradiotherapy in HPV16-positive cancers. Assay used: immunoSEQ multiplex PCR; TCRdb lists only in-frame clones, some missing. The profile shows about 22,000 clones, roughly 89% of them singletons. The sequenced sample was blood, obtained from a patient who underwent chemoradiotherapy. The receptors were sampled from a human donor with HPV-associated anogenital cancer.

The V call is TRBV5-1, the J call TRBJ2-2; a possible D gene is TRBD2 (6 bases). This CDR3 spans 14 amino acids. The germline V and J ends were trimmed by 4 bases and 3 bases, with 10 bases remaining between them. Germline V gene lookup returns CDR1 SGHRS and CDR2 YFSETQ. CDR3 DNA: TGCGCCAGCAGCGGTGGACTACACACCGGGGAGCTGTTTTTT. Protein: CASSGGLHTGELFF.

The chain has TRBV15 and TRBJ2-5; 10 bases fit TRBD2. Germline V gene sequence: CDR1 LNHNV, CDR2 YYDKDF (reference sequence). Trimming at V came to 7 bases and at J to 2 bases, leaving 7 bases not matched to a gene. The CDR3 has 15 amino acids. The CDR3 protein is CATKAGGKLQETQYF. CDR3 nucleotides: TGTGCCACCAAAGCGGGGGGGAAACTTCAAGAGACCCAGTACTTC.

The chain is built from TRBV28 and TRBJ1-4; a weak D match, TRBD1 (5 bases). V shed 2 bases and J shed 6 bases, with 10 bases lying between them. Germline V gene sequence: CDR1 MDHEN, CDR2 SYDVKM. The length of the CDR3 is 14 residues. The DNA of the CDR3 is TGTGCCAGCAGTTTAGCGGGGCCTCATGAAAAACTGTTTTTT. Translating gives CASSLAGPHEKLFF. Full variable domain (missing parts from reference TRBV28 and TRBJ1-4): DVKVTQSSRYLVKRTGEKVFLECVQDMDHENMFWYRQDPGLGLRLIYFSYDVKMKEKGDIPEGYSVSREKKERFSLILESASTNQTSMYLCASSLAGPHEKLFFGSGTQLSVL.

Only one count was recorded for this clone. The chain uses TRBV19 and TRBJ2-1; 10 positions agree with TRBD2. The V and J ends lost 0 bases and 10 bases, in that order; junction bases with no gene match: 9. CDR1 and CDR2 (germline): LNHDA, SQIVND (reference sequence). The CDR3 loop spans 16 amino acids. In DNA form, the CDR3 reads TGTGCCAGTAGTATAGATTCGTCTAGCGGGAGACGAGAGCAGTTCTTC. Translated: CASSIDSSSGRREQFF.

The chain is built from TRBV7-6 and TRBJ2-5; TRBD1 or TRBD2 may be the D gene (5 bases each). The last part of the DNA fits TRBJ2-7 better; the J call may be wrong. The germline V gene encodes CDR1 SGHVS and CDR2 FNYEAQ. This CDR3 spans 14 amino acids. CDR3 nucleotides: TGTGCCAGCAGCCCAGATGGGGGTACCTACGAGCAGTACTTC. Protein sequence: CASSPDGGTYEQYF.

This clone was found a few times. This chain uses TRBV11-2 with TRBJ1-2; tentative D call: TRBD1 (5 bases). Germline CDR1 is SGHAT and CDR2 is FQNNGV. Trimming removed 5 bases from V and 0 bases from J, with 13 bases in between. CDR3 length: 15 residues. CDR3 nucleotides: TGTGCCAGCAGCGCGTCGACAGTAGCTAACTATGGCTACACCTTC. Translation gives CASSASTVANYGYTF.

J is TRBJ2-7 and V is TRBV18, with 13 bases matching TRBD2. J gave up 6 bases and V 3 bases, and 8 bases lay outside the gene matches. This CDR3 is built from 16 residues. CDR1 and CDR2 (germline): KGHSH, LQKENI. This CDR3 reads CASSPGLAGPGGEQYF. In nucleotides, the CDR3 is TGTGCCAGCTCACCGGGACTAGCGGGACCTGGTGGCGAGCAGTACTTC.

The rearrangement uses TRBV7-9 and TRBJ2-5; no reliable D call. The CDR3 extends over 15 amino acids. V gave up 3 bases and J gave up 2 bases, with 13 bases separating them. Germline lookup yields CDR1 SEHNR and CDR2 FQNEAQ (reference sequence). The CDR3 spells CASSFGRDGQETQYF. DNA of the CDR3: TGTGCCAGCAGCTTTGGAAGAGACGGTCAAGAGACCCAGTACTTC. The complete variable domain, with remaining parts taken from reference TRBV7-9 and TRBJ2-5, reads DTGVSQNPRHKITKRGQNVTFRCDPISEHNRLYWYRQTLGQGPEFLTYFQNEAQLEKSRLLSDRFSAERPKGSFSTLEIQRTEQGDSAMYLCASSFGRDGQETQYFGPGTRLLVL.

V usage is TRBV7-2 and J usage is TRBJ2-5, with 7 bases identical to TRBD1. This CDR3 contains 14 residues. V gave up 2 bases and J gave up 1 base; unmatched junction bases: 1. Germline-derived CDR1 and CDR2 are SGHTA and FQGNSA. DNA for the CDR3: TGTGCCAGCAGCTTAAACAGGGGCCAAGAGACCCAGTACTTC. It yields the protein CASSLNRGQETQYF.

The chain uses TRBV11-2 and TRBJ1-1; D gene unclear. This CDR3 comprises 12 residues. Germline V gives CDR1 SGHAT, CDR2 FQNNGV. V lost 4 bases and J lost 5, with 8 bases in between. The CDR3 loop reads CASSSSTTEAFF. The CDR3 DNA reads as TGTGCCAGCAGCTCCTCGACAACTGAAGCTTTCTTT.

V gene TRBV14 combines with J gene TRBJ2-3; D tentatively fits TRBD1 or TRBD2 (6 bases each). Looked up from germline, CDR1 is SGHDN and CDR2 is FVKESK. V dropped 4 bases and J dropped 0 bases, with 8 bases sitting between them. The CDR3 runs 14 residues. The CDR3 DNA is TGTGCCAGCAGCCTAGGGGGGAGCACAGATACGCAGTATTTT. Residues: CASSLGGSTDTQYF.

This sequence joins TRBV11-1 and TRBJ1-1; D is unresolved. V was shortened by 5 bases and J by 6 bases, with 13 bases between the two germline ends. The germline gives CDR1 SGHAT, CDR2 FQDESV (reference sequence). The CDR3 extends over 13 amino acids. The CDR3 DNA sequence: TGTGCCAGCAGCCGCGAGATGGTTGCTGAAGCTTTCTTT. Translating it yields CASSREMVAEAFF.

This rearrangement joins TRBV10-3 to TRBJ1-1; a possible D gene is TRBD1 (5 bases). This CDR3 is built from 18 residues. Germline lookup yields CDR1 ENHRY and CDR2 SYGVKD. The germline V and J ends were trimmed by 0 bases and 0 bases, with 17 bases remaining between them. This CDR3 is CAISESGDWTSLNTEAFF. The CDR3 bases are TGTGCCATCAGTGAGTCCGGGGACTGGACGAGCCTGAACACTGAAGCTTTCTTT.

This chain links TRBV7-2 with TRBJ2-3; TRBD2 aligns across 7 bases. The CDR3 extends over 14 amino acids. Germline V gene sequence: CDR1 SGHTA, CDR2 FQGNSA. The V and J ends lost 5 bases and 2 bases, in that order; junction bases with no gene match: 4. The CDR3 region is CASSRRGDTDTQYF. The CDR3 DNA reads TGTGCCAGCAGCCGTCGGGGGGACACAGATACGCAGTATTTT.

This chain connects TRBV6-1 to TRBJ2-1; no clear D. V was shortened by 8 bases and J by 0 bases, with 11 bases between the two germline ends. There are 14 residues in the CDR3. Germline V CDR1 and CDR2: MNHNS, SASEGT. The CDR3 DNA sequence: TGTGCCAGCGGGCGCCTTAGCTCCTACAATGAGCAGTTCTTC. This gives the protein CASGRLSSYNEQFF.

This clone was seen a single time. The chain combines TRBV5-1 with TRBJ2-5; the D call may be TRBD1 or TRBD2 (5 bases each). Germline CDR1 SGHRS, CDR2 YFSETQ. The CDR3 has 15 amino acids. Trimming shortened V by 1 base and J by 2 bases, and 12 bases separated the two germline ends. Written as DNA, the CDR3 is TGCGCCAGCAGCTTGCCCTCCGGGGCGCAAGAGACCCAGTACTTC. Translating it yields CASSLPSGAQETQYF.

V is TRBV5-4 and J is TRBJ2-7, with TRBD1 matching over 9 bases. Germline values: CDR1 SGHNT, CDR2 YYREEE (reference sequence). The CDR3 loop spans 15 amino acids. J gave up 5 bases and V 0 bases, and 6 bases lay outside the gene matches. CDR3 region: CASSLGGTGWNEQYF. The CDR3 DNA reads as TGTGCCAGCAGCTTGGGGGGGACAGGGTGGAACGAGCAGTACTTC.

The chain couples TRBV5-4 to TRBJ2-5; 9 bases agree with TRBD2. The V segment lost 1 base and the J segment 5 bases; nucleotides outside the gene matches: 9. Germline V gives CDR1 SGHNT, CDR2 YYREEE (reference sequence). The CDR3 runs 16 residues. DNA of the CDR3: TGTGCCAGCAGCTTGTACTCTAGCGGGATTGGGGAGACCCAGTACTTC. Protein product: CASSLYSSGIGETQYF. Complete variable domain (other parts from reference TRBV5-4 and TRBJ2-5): ETGVTQSPTHLIKTRGQQVTLRCSSQSGHNTVSWYQQALGQGPQFIFQYYREEENGRGNFPPRFSGLQFPNYSSELNVNALELDDSALYLCASSLYSSGIGETQYFGPGTRLLVL.

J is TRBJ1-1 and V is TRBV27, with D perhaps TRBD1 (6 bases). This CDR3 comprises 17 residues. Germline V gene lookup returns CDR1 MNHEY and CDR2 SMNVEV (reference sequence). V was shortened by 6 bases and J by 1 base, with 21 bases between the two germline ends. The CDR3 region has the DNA TGTGCCAGCAGGGCGGGAGACAGGTTAGCACCGAACACTGAAGCTTTCTTT. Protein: CASRAGDRLAPNTEAFF.

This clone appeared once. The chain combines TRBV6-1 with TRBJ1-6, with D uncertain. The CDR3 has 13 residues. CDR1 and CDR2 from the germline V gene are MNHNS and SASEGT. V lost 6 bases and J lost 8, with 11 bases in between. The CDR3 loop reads CASREDGDSPLHF. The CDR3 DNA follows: TGTGCCAGCAGGGAGGACGGAGATTCACCCCTCCACTTT.

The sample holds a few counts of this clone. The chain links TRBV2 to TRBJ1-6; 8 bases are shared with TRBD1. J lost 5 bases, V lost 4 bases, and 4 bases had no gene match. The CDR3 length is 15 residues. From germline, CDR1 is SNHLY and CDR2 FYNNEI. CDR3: CASSGQGTNNSPLHF. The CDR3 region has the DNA TGTGCCAGCAGTGGACAGGGGACCAATAATTCACCCCTCCACTTT.

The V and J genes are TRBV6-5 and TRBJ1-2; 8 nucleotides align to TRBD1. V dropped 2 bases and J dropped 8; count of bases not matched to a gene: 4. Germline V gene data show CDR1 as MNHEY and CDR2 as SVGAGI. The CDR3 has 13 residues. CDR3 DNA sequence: TGTGCCAGCAGTTACGACAGGGGTGGCGGCTACACCTTC. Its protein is CASSYDRGGGYTF.

The CDR3 bases are TGTGCCAGCAGCAATGGGATCTTACAGGGCATGAACACTGAAGCTTTCTTT. Translation gives CASSNGILQGMNTEAFF. The chain uses TRBV7-9 and TRBJ1-1; weak D call: TRBD1 (6 bases). Germline V CDR1 and CDR2: SEHNR, FQNEAQ (reference sequence). Trimming took 5 bases from V and 0 from J, leaving 19 bases between them. The CDR3 spans 17 residues.

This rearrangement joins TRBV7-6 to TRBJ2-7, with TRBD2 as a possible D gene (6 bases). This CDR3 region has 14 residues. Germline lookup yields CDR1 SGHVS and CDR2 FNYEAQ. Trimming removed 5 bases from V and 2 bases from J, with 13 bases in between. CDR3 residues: CASSPTAGTYEQYF. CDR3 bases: TGTGCCAGCAGCCCGACCGCGGGGACCTACGAGCAGTACTTC.

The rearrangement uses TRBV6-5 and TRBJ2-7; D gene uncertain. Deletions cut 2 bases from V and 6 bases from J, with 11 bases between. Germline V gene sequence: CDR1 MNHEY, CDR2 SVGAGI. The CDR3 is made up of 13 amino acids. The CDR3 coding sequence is TGTGCCAGCAGTTACACAAGGACGGGCGAGCAGTACTTC. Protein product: CASSYTRTGEQYF.

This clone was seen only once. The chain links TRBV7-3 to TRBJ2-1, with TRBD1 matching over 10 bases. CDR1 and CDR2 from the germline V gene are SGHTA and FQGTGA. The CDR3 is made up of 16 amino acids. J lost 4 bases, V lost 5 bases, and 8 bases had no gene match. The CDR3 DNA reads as TGTGCCAGCAGCATCCGGGACAGGGGCCCTTACAATGAGCAGTTCTTC. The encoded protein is CASSIRDRGPYNEQFF. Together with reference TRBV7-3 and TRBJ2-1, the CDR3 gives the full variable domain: GAGVSQTPSNKVTEKGKYVELRCDPISGHTALYWYRQSLGQGPEFLIYFQGTGAADDSGLPNDRFFAVRPEGSVSTLKIQRTERGDSAVYLCASSIRDRGPYNEQFFGPGTRLTVL.

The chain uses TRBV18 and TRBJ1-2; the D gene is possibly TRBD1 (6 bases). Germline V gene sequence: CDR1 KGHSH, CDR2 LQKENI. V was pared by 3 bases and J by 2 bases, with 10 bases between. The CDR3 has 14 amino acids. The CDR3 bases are TGTGCCAGCTCACCCTCACAGGGAAACTATGGCTACACCTTC. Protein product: CASSPSQGNYGYTF. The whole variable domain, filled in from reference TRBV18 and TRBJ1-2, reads NAGVMQNPRHLVRRRGQEARLRCSPMKGHSHVYWYRQLPEEGLKFMVYLQKENIIDESGMPKERFSAEFPKEGPSILRIQQVVRGDSAAYFCASSPSQGNYGYTFGSGTRLTVV.

This CDR3 is CASSLASGYYEQYF. The DNA for the CDR3 is TGTGCCAGCAGCTTAGCCTCAGGCTACTACGAGCAGTACTTC. This rearrangement joins TRBV7-2 to TRBJ2-7; D remains ambiguous. The germline V gene encodes CDR1 SGHTA and CDR2 FQGNSA. Trimming took 0 bases from V and 3 from J, leaving 9 bases between them. The CDR3 is made up of 14 amino acids.